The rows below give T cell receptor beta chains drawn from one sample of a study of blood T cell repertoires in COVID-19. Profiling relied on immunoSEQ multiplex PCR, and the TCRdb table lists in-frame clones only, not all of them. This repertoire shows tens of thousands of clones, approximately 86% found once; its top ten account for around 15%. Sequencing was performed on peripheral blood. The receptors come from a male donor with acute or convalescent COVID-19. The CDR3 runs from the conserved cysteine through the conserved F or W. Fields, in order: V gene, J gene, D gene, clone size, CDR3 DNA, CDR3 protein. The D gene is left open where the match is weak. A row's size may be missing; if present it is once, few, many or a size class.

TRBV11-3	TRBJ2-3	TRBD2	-	TGTGCCAGCAGCTTAAGTAGCGGGGGCACAGATACGCAGTATTTT	CASSLSSGGTDTQYF
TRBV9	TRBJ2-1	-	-	TGTGCCAGCAGCGCTGGGGGCGCCTACAATGAGCAGTTCTTC	CASSAGGAYNEQFF
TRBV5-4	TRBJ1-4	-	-	TGTGCCAGCAGCTTGAAGTCTGGGGGCGCCGGAACTAATGAAAAACTGTTTTTT	CASSLKSGGAGTNEKLFF
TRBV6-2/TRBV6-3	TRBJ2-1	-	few	TGTGCCAGCAGTTTTGGAGGGGAACGTTCCTACAATGAGCAGTTCTTC	CASSFGGERSYNEQFF
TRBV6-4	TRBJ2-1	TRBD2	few	TGTGCCAGCAGCTATAGCGGGGGTGAGCAGTTCTTC	CASSYSGGEQFF
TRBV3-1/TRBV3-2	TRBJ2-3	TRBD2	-	TGTGCCAGCAGCCAAGAGCGGGGGGCCGCAGATACGCAGTATTTT	CASSQERGAADTQYF
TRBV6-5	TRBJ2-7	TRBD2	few	TGTGCCAGCAGAGCCACTAGCGGGGGGGTCGACGAGCAGTACTTC	CASRATSGGVDEQYF
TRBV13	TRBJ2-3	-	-	TGTGCCAGCAGCCACAGGGTTGTTGGCACAGATACGCAGTATTTT	CASSHRVVGTDTQYF
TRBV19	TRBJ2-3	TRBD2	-	TGTGCCAGTAGTGGTCCAGCGGGGGGTACAGATACGCAGTATTTT	CASSGPAGGTDTQYF
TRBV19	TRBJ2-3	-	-	TGTGCCAGTAGTCCCACCTCCTCAGGGGCAAGCACAGATACGCAGTATTTT	CASSPTSSGASTDTQYF
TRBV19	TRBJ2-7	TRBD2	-	TGTGCCAGTAGCACCAAGCGGGGCTCCTACGAGCAGTACTTC	CASSTKRGSYEQYF
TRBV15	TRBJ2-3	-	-	TGTGCCACCAGCAGAGATCCGAACTCCCTCCCAGATACGCAGTATTTT	CATSRDPNSLPDTQYF
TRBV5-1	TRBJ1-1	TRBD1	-	TGCGCCAGCAGCCTACCGGGACAGGGGAACACTGAAGCTTTCTTT	CASSLPGQGNTEAFF
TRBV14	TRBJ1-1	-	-	TGTGCCAGCAGCCCCCTCCTGACGGGGACTGAAGCTTTCTTT	CASSPLLTGTEAFF
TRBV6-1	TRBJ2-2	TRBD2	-	TGTGCCAGCAGTGAAGGCCAGGGACTAGCGGACCACCGGTCCGGGGAGCTGTTTTTT	CASSEGQGLADHRSGELFF
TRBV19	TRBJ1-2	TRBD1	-	TGTGCCAGTAGTCCCCAGGGGGCACATGGCTACACCTTC	CASSPQGAHGYTF
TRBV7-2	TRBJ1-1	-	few	TGTGCCAGCAGCTTAGGGGGGGTTCCGAACACTGAAGCTTTCTTT	CASSLGGVPNTEAFF